Listed below are T cell receptor beta chains from one sample, sequenced in a study of cytomegalovirus exposure and HLA in healthy donors. TCRdb's copy holds only in-frame clones and misses some; the assay was immunoSEQ multiplex PCR. This sample has about 160,000 clones, with 78% found just once. Input material: PBMCs. The source of these receptors is a male donor in good health and CMV-seronegative. The CDR3 runs from the conserved cysteine through the conserved F or W. A D gene is named only where the DNA matches it firmly. Not every row has a clone size; where given, it reads once, few, many or a size class.

CDR3nt,CDR3aa,j_gene,d_gene,abundance,v_gene
TGTGCCAGCAGCTTTTCAGGGTACGAGCAGTACTTC,CASSFSGYEQYF,TRBJ2-7,NA,NA,TRBV5-4
TGTGCCACCAGCACCAGTGGGGGACAGGGTGGTTCACCCCTCCACTTT,CATSTSGGQGGSPLHF,TRBJ1-6,TRBD1,NA,TRBV15
TGTGCCAGCAGCCAAGTTCAGGGCACAGATACGCAGTATTTT,CASSQVQGTDTQYF,TRBJ2-3,NA,NA,TRBV4-2
TGCAGTGCTGAGGGGGGGGGTGCTTTCTTT,CSAEGGGAFF,TRBJ1-1,NA,NA,TRBV20-1
TGTGCCAGCAGCTTATACGGGGGTGAGACCCAGTACTTC,CASSLYGGETQYF,TRBJ2-5,NA,NA,TRBV7-9
TGTGCCAGCAGTGAAGGACAGGGGCATTCCTACGAGCAGTACTTC,CASSEGQGHSYEQYF,TRBJ2-7,TRBD1,few,TRBV6-1
TGCAGCGTAATGGGGACTAGCGTAAGGGACTACAATGAGCAGTTCTTC,CSVMGTSVRDYNEQFF,TRBJ2-1,TRBD2,few,TRBV29-1
TGCGCCAGCAATGCGGGAGGGCCGGGAGAGACCCAGTACTTC,CASNAGGPGETQYF,TRBJ2-5,TRBD2,NA,TRBV5-1
TGTGCCAGCTCACCACTCAGGGTTGATGAGCAGTTCTTC,CASSPLRVDEQFF,TRBJ2-1,NA,NA,TRBV18
TGTGCCAGCAGTCCGACAGGACCCTATGGCTACACCTTC,CASSPTGPYGYTF,TRBJ1-2,NA,NA,TRBV6-5
TGTGCCTGGAGTTTGGGACAGGGGATTCAGCCCCAGCATTTT,CAWSLGQGIQPQHF,TRBJ1-5,TRBD1,NA,TRBV30
TGTGCCGGCAGGGGAGCGGGAGGGTACAATGAGCAGTTCTTC,CAGRGAGGYNEQFF,TRBJ2-1,TRBD2,NA,TRBV6-1
TGTGCCAGTAGTAGCGGACAGGCTAATTCACCCCTCCACTTT,CASSSGQANSPLHF,TRBJ1-6,TRBD1,NA,TRBV19
TGTGCCAGCAGCCCGGACAGCCGAAATCAGCCCCAGCATTTT,CASSPDSRNQPQHF,TRBJ1-5,NA,NA,TRBV7-2
TGCGCCAGCAGGGCGACAGAGAACACTGAAGCTTTCTTT,CASRATENTEAFF,TRBJ1-1,NA,NA,TRBV5-1
TGCGCCAGCAGCCAAGACTTCAAAACGGCGGCCTATGGCTACACCTTC,CASSQDFKTAAYGYTF,TRBJ1-2,NA,NA,TRBV4-3
TGTGCCAGCAGGCTGGAGGGATTTGGGACTGAAGCTTTCTTT,CASRLEGFGTEAFF,TRBJ1-1,NA,once,TRBV6-4
TGCGCCAGCAGCCCGGGACAGGGGAACCACGAGCAGTACTTC,CASSPGQGNHEQYF,TRBJ2-7,TRBD1,NA,TRBV5-1
TGTGCCAGCAGTGGACAACAGGGGGTTAATGAAAAACTGTTTTTT,CASSGQQGVNEKLFF,TRBJ1-4,TRBD1,NA,TRBV6-1
TGTGCCAGCAGCTTTGGGGGTAGCGGGGTGTCATCGGAACAGTTCTTC,CASSFGGSGVSSEQFF,TRBJ2-1,TRBD2,NA,TRBV7-9
TGTGCCAGCAGCCCCTTCACAGATACGCAGTATTTT,CASSPFTDTQYF,TRBJ2-3,NA,NA,TRBV7-2
TGTGCCAGCAGTGCCGGACAGGGCATATACGAGCAGTACTTC,CASSAGQGIYEQYF,TRBJ2-7,TRBD1,NA,TRBV6-5
TGCGCCAGCAGCCAAGACAGGGGATACGAGCAGTACTTC,CASSQDRGYEQYF,TRBJ2-7,NA,NA,TRBV4-1
TGTGCCAGCAGTTCCCCCGGGACACTCTCCTACGAGCAGTACTTC,CASSSPGTLSYEQYF,TRBJ2-7,NA,NA,TRBV28
TGTGCCAGCAGCCAAGATGGGGCTGGTAGGGGACAGGGTCTTGGCTACACCTTC,CASSQDGAGRGQGLGYTF,TRBJ1-2,TRBD1,NA,TRBV4-2
TGTGCCAGCAGCCCCTCCGGGTTGACTAATGAAAAACTGTTTTTT,CASSPSGLTNEKLFF,TRBJ1-4,NA,NA,TRBV28
TGTGCCAGCAGCGGGACAGGAAGCTCTGGGGCCAACGTCCTGACTTTC,CASSGTGSSGANVLTF,TRBJ2-6,TRBD1,NA,TRBV7-2
TGTGCCAGCAGCCAGTCGTCCGGGACTAGCGCCTACGAGCAGTACTTC,CASSQSSGTSAYEQYF,TRBJ2-7,TRBD2,few,TRBV4-2